A single sample gave rise to the 25 T cell receptor beta chains below, sequenced in a study of chemoradiotherapy in HPV16-positive cancers. The table came from immunoSEQ multiplex PCR; TCRdb's copy has only in-frame clones and leaves some out. Found here are roughly 12,000 clones, around 66% of them singletons; the top ten hold approximately 15%. This material was collected from a patient who underwent chemoradiotherapy. These receptors originate from a human donor with HPV-associated anogenital cancer.

This sequence joins TRBV11-1 and TRBJ1-1; D call uncertain. The CDR3 contains 15 residues. V lost 1 base and J lost 6, with 15 bases in between. Germline CDR1 reads SGHAT; CDR2 reads FQDESV (reference sequence). The CDR3 is CASSLGEAQRAEAFF. In DNA form, the CDR3 reads TGTGCCAGCAGCTTAGGAGAGGCTCAGAGGGCTGAAGCTTTCTTT. Drawing the rest from reference TRBV11-1 and TRBJ1-1, the complete variable domain is EAEVAQSPRYKITEKSQAVAFWCDPISGHATLYWYRQILGQGPELLVQFQDESVVDDSQLPKDRFSAERLKGVDSTLKIQPAELGDSAMYLCASSLGEAQRAEAFFGQGTRLTVV.

The chain couples TRBV2 to TRBJ2-6; a possible D gene is TRBD1 (6 bases). The CDR3 has 15 residues. The germline V gene encodes CDR1 SNHLY and CDR2 FYNNEI. V was cut by 2 bases and J by 5 bases, with 10 bases left in between. The CDR3 spells CASSEQGFRANVLTF. The CDR3 nucleotides read TGTGCCAGCAGTGAACAGGGGTTTAGGGCCAACGTCCTGACTTTC. Full variable domain (outside the CDR3, taken from reference TRBV2 and TRBJ2-6): EPEVTQTPSHQVTQMGQEVILRCVPISNHLYFYWYRQILGQKVEFLVSFYNNEISEKSEIFDDQFSVERPDGSNFTLKIRSTKLEDSAMYFCASSEQGFRANVLTFGAGSRLTVL.

For this clone: Its ends do not fully match the called genes, so a read error is possible. The genes are TRBV4-2 and TRBJ1-2, with D perhaps matching TRBD1 (5 bases). Germline V lookup: CDR1 LGHNA, CDR2 YNFKEQ. This CDR3 has 15 residues. The CDR3 here is CASSKDTGAHYGYTF. The CDR3 DNA sequence: TGTGCCAGCAGCAAAGATACTGGGGCCCACTATGGCTACACCTTC.

This chain joins TRBV5-5 and TRBJ1-5; D perhaps matches TRBD1 (5 bases). V was trimmed by 0 bases and J by 1 base, leaving 8 bases between them. The germline gives CDR1 SGHKS, CDR2 YYEKEE (reference sequence). This CDR3 comprises 15 residues. CDR3 bases: TGTGCCAGCAGCTTGGGGGACGGAAGCAATCAGCCCCAGCATTTT. As protein: CASSLGDGSNQPQHF.

This rearrangement joins TRBV19 to TRBJ1-2; D may be TRBD1 (5 bases). Germline V lookup: CDR1 LNHDA, CDR2 SQIVND (reference sequence). The CDR3 length is 15 residues. Trimming shortened V by 0 bases and J by 3 bases, and 11 bases separated the two germline ends. In nucleotides, the CDR3 is TGTGCCAGTAGTATAGATAAACAGGCTTACTATGGCTACACCTTC. Its translation is CASSIDKQAYYGYTF. The variable domain in full, completed from reference TRBV19 and TRBJ1-2, reads DGGITQSPKYLFRKEGQNVTLSCEQNLNHDAMYWYRQDPGQGLRLIYYSQIVNDFQKGDIAEGYSVSREKKESFPLTVTSAQKNPTAFYLCASSIDKQAYYGYTFGSGTRLTVV.

The chain uses TRBV28 and TRBJ1-4, with D unresolved. V lost 1 base, J lost 0 bases, and 9 bases lay in between. CDR1 is MDHEN, CDR2 SYDVKM, per germline. The CDR3 spans 16 residues. CDR3 region: CASSLLVGATNEKLFF. CDR3 in DNA: TGTGCCAGCAGTTTATTGGTCGGGGCAACTAATGAAAAACTGTTTTTT.

V gene TRBV5-1 combines with J gene TRBJ2-2, with D maybe TRBD1 (5 bases). Germline CDR1 reads SGHRS; CDR2 reads YFSETQ. This CDR3 has 16 amino acids. Trimming removed 2 bases at V and 4 bases at J, with 15 bases between. The CDR3: CASSFESGIGTGELFF. DNA for the CDR3: TGCGCCAGCAGCTTTGAGTCAGGGATTGGCACCGGGGAGCTGTTTTTT. The full variable domain, completed using reference TRBV5-1 and TRBJ2-2, is KAGVTQTPRYLIKTRGQQVTLSCSPISGHRSVSWYQQTPGQGLQFLFEYFSETQRNKGNFPGRFSGRQFSNSRSEMNVSTLELGDSALYLCASSFESGIGTGELFFGEGSRLTVL.

The CDR3 here is CSAAGDRGQFF. The CDR3 coding sequence is TGCAGTGCCGCTGGGGACAGAGGGCAGTTCTTC. The rearrangement uses TRBV20-1 and TRBJ2-1, with 7 bases that match TRBD1. The germline V gene encodes CDR1 DFQATT and CDR2 SNEGSKA (reference sequence). The trim removed 6 bases at V and 12 bases at J, leaving 8 bases unmatched. This CDR3 region has 11 residues.

This chain uses TRBV27 with TRBJ2-6; no definite D call. The CDR3 runs to 14 residues. Trimming pared 7 bases from V and 2 bases from J, leaving 9 bases between. Germline values: CDR1 MNHEY, CDR2 SMNVEV (reference sequence). The CDR3 loop reads CASTTNAGANVLTF. The CDR3 DNA is TGTGCCAGCACCACAAACGCTGGGGCCAACGTCCTGACTTTC.

The chain is built from TRBV2 and TRBJ2-7, with D possibly being TRBD2 (5 bases). The germline CDR1 and CDR2 sequences are SNHLY and FYNNEI. V lost 6 bases to trimming and J lost 3 bases, with 18 bases between them. This CDR3 comprises 15 residues. CDR3 in amino acids: CASSSLADLDYEQYF. CDR3 in DNA: TGTGCCAGCAGCTCCCTAGCAGATCTAGACTACGAGCAGTACTTC. Filled out from reference TRBV2 and TRBJ2-7, the complete variable domain reads EPEVTQTPSHQVTQMGQEVILRCVPISNHLYFYWYRQILGQKVEFLVSFYNNEISEKSEIFDDQFSVERPDGSNFTLKIRSTKLEDSAMYFCASSSLADLDYEQYFGPGTRLTVT.

V gene TRBV29-1 combines with J gene TRBJ2-2; 7 bases match TRBD1. The CDR3 totals 13 residues. The trim removed 6 bases at V and 2 bases at J, leaving 3 bases unmatched. Germline V gives CDR1 SQVTM, CDR2 ANQGSEA. The CDR3 DNA follows: TGCAGCGTCAGGACAGGAAACACCGGGGAGCTGTTTTTT. Translating gives CSVRTGNTGELFF.

The chain recombines TRBV6-5 with TRBJ2-7; TRBD1 aligns across 9 bases. Per germline, CDR1 MNHEY and CDR2 SVGAGI. With 2 bases clipped from V and 4 bases from J, the junction kept 3 bases outside the gene matches. The CDR3 extends over 14 amino acids. CDR3 protein: CASSYRTGEYEQYF. The CDR3 DNA follows: TGTGCCAGCAGTTACAGGACAGGGGAATACGAGCAGTACTTC.

The V and J genes are TRBV28 and TRBJ2-7; 7 bases match TRBD1. Germline values: CDR1 MDHEN, CDR2 SYDVKM. The CDR3 loop spans 15 amino acids. V lost 6 bases and J lost 4; bases outside the gene matches: 12. The CDR3 nucleotides are TGTGCCAGCAGAGCATTCGGTCAGGGGGTATACGAGCAGTACTTC. Translated: CASRAFGQGVYEQYF.

This sequence joins TRBV11-3 and TRBJ2-7; D may match TRBD1 or TRBD2 (6 bases each). The length of the CDR3 is 16 residues. V lost 4 bases to trimming and J lost 2 bases, with 18 bases between them. CDR1 is SGHNT and CDR2 is YENEEA in the germline V gene. The CDR3 nucleotides are TGTGCCAGCAGCTCCTCCGGGGGCAGGGGACCCTACGAGCAGTACTTC. Its translation: CASSSSGGRGPYEQYF. The whole variable domain, remainder taken from reference TRBV11-3 and TRBJ2-7, is EAGVVQSPRYKIIEKKQPVAFWCNPISGHNTLYWYLQNLGQGPELLIRYENEEAVDDSQLPKDRFSAERLKGVDSTLKIQPAELGDSAVYLCASSSSGGRGPYEQYFGPGTRLTVT.

There are a few counts of this clone. The chain carries TRBV10-3 and TRBJ1-5; maybe TRBD1 (5 bases). The V end lost 0 bases, the J end lost 6 bases, and 12 bases lay between the germline ends. This CDR3 region has 15 residues. Germline V gene lookup returns CDR1 ENHRY and CDR2 SYGVKD. The CDR3 DNA is TGTGCCATCAGTGAGTCGAGTGGGGCAGGTCAGCCCCAGCATTTT. Protein product: CAISESSGAGQPQHF.

This clone has only a few counts. This chain uses TRBV29-1 with TRBJ2-7; tentatively, D is TRBD2 (5 bases). Trimming took 0 bases from V and 5 from J, leaving 8 bases between them. The CDR3 covers 12 residues. Germline assignment: CDR1 SQVTM and CDR2 ANQGSEA. The DNA for the CDR3 is TGCAGCGTTGAAGATGGGAGAAACGAGCAGTACTTC. Protein: CSVEDGRNEQYF.

The V gene is TRBV30, the J gene TRBJ2-7, with D unresolved. CDR1 and CDR2 (germline): GTSNPN, SVGIG (reference sequence). V was cut by 0 bases and J by 6 bases, with 6 bases left in between. CDR3 length equals 11 residues. CDR3 amino acids: CAWSVGREQYF. CDR3 bases: TGTGCCTGGAGTGTAGGGCGCGAGCAGTACTTC. The full variable domain, in which reference TRBV30 and TRBJ2-7 provide the parts outside the CDR3, is SQTIHQWPATLVQPVGSPLSLECTVEGTSNPNLYWYRQAAGRGLQLLFYSVGIGQISSEVPQNLSASRPQDRQFILSSKKLLLSDSGFYLCAWSVGREQYFGPGTRLTVT.

The V and J genes are TRBV6-6 and TRBJ2-7; unclear D gene. The V end was cut by 0 bases, the J end by 6 bases, with 6 bases between. Germline V gene lookup returns CDR1 MNHNY and CDR2 SVGAGI (reference sequence). The CDR3 length is 12 residues. The CDR3 loop reads CASSYSNGEQYF. The CDR3 region has the DNA TGTGCCAGCAGTTACTCGAACGGCGAGCAGTACTTC.

The CDR3 DNA follows: TGTGCCAGCAGCTTAGGTACGGTCGAGCAGTACTTC. It codes for CASSLGTVEQYF. This sequence joins TRBV13 and TRBJ2-7, with no clear D. V gave up 0 bases and J gave up 6 bases, with 6 bases separating them. The length of the CDR3 is 12 residues. Germline assignment: CDR1 PRHDT and CDR2 FYEKMQ (reference sequence).

The chain carries TRBV23-1 and TRBJ2-6; no clear D. TRBV23-1 falls under the ORF class, with uncertain function. The CDR3 has 13 residues. V was trimmed by 4 bases and J by 0 bases, leaving 1 base between them. This chain's CDR3 is CASSPSGANVLTF. The CDR3 coding sequence is TGCGCCAGCAGTCCCTCTGGGGCCAACGTCCTGACTTTC.

The rearrangement joins TRBV11-2 to TRBJ2-7; D not certain. The CDR3 sequence is 12 residues long. Germline CDR1 SGHAT, CDR2 FQNNGV. Trimming removed 5 bases at V and 6 bases at J, with 11 bases between. The CDR3, as DNA: TGTGCCAGCAGCGCCCGCTTGGGCGAGCAGTACTTC. This codes for CASSARLGEQYF.

This chain connects TRBV28 to TRBJ1-3; 9 nucleotides agree with TRBD1. V shed 6 bases, J shed 1 base, and the junction held 16 bases outside the gene matches. Germline V gene lookup returns CDR1 MDHEN and CDR2 SYDVKM. The CDR3 length is 19 residues. The CDR3 loop reads CASRSLPGQGYGSGNTIYF. CDR3 DNA sequence: TGTGCCAGCAGGTCTCTCCCGGGACAGGGTTACGGGTCTGGAAACACCATATATTTT.

The rearrangement uses TRBV10-3 and TRBJ2-7, with D possibly being TRBD1 or TRBD2 (6 bases each). V was pared by 4 bases and J by 3 bases, with 13 bases between. The CDR3 runs 14 residues. Germline V gene lookup returns CDR1 ENHRY and CDR2 SYGVKD. The CDR3 nucleotides are TGTGCCATCAGTGGGGGGGCGCCCCGCTACGAGCAGTACTTC. Its translation is CAISGGAPRYEQYF.

This rearrangement joins TRBV5-4 to TRBJ2-5; possible D gene TRBD1, 6 bases. Per germline, CDR1 SGHNT and CDR2 YYREEE (reference sequence). The ends were cut back, 4 bases at V and 1 base at J, with 11 bases in the middle. The CDR3 covers 14 residues. DNA of the CDR3: TGTGCCAGCAGCATAGGACAGCCCCAAGAGACCCAGTACTTC. Translation: CASSIGQPQETQYF.

V and J are TRBV7-3 and TRBJ2-4; D might be TRBD1 or TRBD2, each matching 5 bases. CDR1 and CDR2 (germline): SGHTA, FQGTGA. The CDR3 extends over 15 amino acids. V gave up 4 bases and J gave up 6 bases, with 16 bases separating them. CDR3 DNA sequence: TGTGCCAGCAGCTACGGCCCTTCGGGGCCAAACATTCAGTACTTC. The encoded protein is CASSYGPSGPNIQYF.